What follows are 18 T cell receptor beta chains derived from one specimen sequenced in a study of shared clonotypes between healthy human individuals. Clones were read by immunoSEQ multiplex PCR, and TCRdb kept only the in-frame ones, dropping some. Seen here are some 2,100,000 clones, approximately 95% observed once, and the top ten hold about 0.13%. Sequenced sample: naive CD4+ T cells sorted from blood. Noted subset: CD45RA+ positively selected. These receptors were taken from a man between 18 and 35 years old in good health.

V is TRBV4-3 and J is TRBJ1-2; 7 nucleotides match TRBD1. CDR1 is LGHNA and CDR2 is YSLEER in the germline V gene. The length of the CDR3 is 14 residues. J gave up 4 bases and V 4 bases, and 6 bases lay outside the gene matches. The CDR3 region is CASSRDRDGYGYTF. CDR3 nucleotide sequence: TGCGCCAGCAGCCGCGACAGGGACGGCTATGGCTACACCTTC.

The genes are TRBV5-4 and TRBJ2-5; D call uncertain. Germline-derived CDR1 and CDR2 are SGHNT and YYREEE (reference sequence). The ends were cut back, 5 bases at V and 3 bases at J, with 5 bases in the middle. The CDR3 runs to 11 residues. CDR3 nucleotide sequence: TGTGCCAGCAGAGCTGAAGAGACCCAGTACTTC. This sequence encodes CASRAEETQYF.

The CDR3 DNA sequence: TGTGCCAGCAGCCCCGGACAGGGGGCTGTGGGCGGCTACACCTTC. Protein sequence: CASSPGQGAVGGYTF. This chain uses TRBV7-9 with TRBJ1-2; TRBD1 aligns across 11 bases. The CDR3 covers 15 residues. The trim removed 5 bases at V and 8 bases at J, leaving 10 bases unmatched. Per germline, CDR1 SEHNR and CDR2 FQNEAQ (reference sequence).

This clone was seen a single time. The CDR3 sequence: CAWSRGYYEQYF. CDR3 sequence (DNA): TGTGCCTGGAGCCGGGGTTACTACGAGCAGTACTTC. The chain couples TRBV30 to TRBJ2-7, with D perhaps TRBD2 (5 bases). Germline-derived CDR1 and CDR2 are GTSNPN and SVGIG (reference sequence). This CDR3 contains 12 residues. V lost 3 bases, J lost 3 bases, and 9 bases lay in between.

Concerning this clone itself: Other DNA sequences of this sample code for an identical CDR3. This chain links TRBV30 with TRBJ2-5; no clear D gene. The CDR3 spans 13 residues. Per germline, CDR1 GTSNPN and CDR2 SVGIG (reference sequence). V dropped 2 bases and J dropped 5 bases, with 12 bases sitting between them. The CDR3 loop is CAWSPGVRETQYF. As DNA, the CDR3 is TGTGCCTGGAGTCCTGGGGTTCGGGAGACCCAGTACTTC.

This clone occurred once. V is TRBV15 and J is TRBJ1-2, with 10 nucleotides matching TRBD1. The germline V gene encodes CDR1 LNHNV and CDR2 YYDKDF (reference sequence). This CDR3 region has 17 residues. The V segment lost 6 bases and the J segment 4 bases; nucleotides outside the gene matches: 14. The CDR3 DNA sequence: TGTGCCACCAGTCTTAGACAGGGGGCAGCGGTATCCTATGGCTACACCTTC. It yields the protein CATSLRQGAAVSYGYTF.

The CDR3 sequence is CASTDRGANYGYTF. CDR3 DNA sequence: TGTGCCAGCACTGACAGGGGCGCTAACTATGGCTACACCTTC. This chain connects TRBV19 to TRBJ1-2; 8 bases fit TRBD1. The ends lost 9 bases at V and 0 bases at J; junction bases unmatched: 6. CDR1 and CDR2 (germline): LNHDA, SQIVND (reference sequence). The length of the CDR3 is 14 residues. Full variable domain (outside the CDR3, taken from reference TRBV19 and TRBJ1-2): DGGITQSPKYLFRKEGQNVTLSCEQNLNHDAMYWYRQDPGQGLRLIYYSQIVNDFQKGDIAEGYSVSREKKESFPLTVTSAQKNPTAFYLCASTDRGANYGYTFGSGTRLTVV.

The chain links TRBV5-4 to TRBJ2-7, with D uncertain. Germline assignment: CDR1 SGHNT and CDR2 YYREEE (reference sequence). The CDR3 is made up of 14 amino acids. The V end was cut by 4 bases, the J end by 0 bases, with 11 bases between. The CDR3 loop is CASSRPDGSYEQYF. DNA for the CDR3: TGTGCCAGCAGCCGGCCGGACGGCTCCTACGAGCAGTACTTC. The whole variable domain, filled in from reference TRBV5-4 and TRBJ2-7, reads ETGVTQSPTHLIKTRGQQVTLRCSSQSGHNTVSWYQQALGQGPQFIFQYYREEENGRGNFPPRFSGLQFPNYSSELNVNALELDDSALYLCASSRPDGSYEQYFGPGTRLTVT.

The CDR3 reads CASSADGTSYEQYF. In DNA, the CDR3 is TGTGCCAGCAGTGCTGACGGCACCTCCTACGAGCAGTACTTC. This rearrangement joins TRBV25-1 to TRBJ2-7; D unclear. The germline CDR1 and CDR2 sequences are MGHDK and SYGVNS. This CDR3 is built from 14 residues. V lost 4 bases and J lost 0, with 10 bases in between.

The genes are TRBV27 and TRBJ2-1, with 11 bases lining up with TRBD2. Per the germline V gene, CDR1 is MNHEY and CDR2 is SMNVEV (reference sequence). The CDR3 has 16 residues. Trimming cost V 5 bases and J 3 bases; bases outside gene matches: 6. The CDR3 nucleotides read TGTGCCAGCAGTGCGCCTCTAGCGGGGGGCTACAATGAGCAGTTCTTC. Residues: CASSAPLAGGYNEQFF.

V gene TRBV28 combines with J gene TRBJ2-7, with TRBD2 matching 7 bases. The V gene end was trimmed by 8 bases and the J gene end by 4 bases; junction bases not matched to a gene: 14. The CDR3 covers 15 residues. Looked up from germline, CDR1 is MDHEN and CDR2 is SYDVKM. In DNA, the CDR3 is TGTGCCAGCTTAGGCCTAGCGGAATTACGATACGAGCAGTACTTC. Translated: CASLGLAELRYEQYF. The full variable domain, its missing parts supplied by reference TRBV28 and TRBJ2-7, is DVKVTQSSRYLVKRTGEKVFLECVQDMDHENMFWYRQDPGLGLRLIYFSYDVKMKEKGDIPEGYSVSREKKERFSLILESASTNQTSMYLCASLGLAELRYEQYFGPGTRLTVT.

The chain is built from TRBV5-1 and TRBJ1-1; tentative D call: TRBD1 (5 bases). Germline V gives CDR1 SGHRS, CDR2 YFSETQ. The CDR3 has 17 residues. Trimming left V 0 bases short and J 5 bases short, with 20 bases between. The CDR3 reads CASSLAVGSGSNTEAFF. The CDR3 region has the DNA TGCGCCAGCAGCTTGGCCGTTGGATCAGGGTCTAATACTGAAGCTTTCTTT.

V gene TRBV20-1 combines with J gene TRBJ2-5; a weak D match, TRBD1 (5 bases). Trimming left V 4 bases short and J 5 bases short, with 5 bases between. CDR3 size: 10 residues. CDR1 and CDR2 from the germline V gene are DFQATT and SNEGSKA (reference sequence). CDR3 sequence reads: CSAKGETQYF. DNA of the CDR3: TGCAGTGCTAAGGGGGAGACCCAGTACTTC.

The chain links TRBV2 to TRBJ2-3; D is perhaps TRBD1 (6 bases). The germline V and J ends were trimmed by 7 bases and 1 base, with 12 bases remaining between them. The V gene's germline CDR1 is SNHLY and CDR2 FYNNEI. This CDR3 has 14 residues. CDR3 loop: CASIAGARTDTQYF. The CDR3 region has the DNA TGTGCCAGCATTGCAGGGGCCCGCACAGATACGCAGTATTTT.

V gene TRBV21-1 combines with J gene TRBJ1-1; TRBD1 is the table's D call, not checked against the DNA. TRBV21-1 is described as a pseudogene. The length of the CDR3 is 17 residues. The CDR3 protein is CASSKGGDGQGRTEAFF. The CDR3 DNA reads as TGTGCCAGCAGCAAAGGGGGGGATGGACAGGGACGGACTGAAGCTTTCTTT.

The count of this clone is one. V is TRBV11-2 and J is TRBJ2-7; the D gene is possibly TRBD2 (5 bases). The CDR3 sequence is 14 residues long. The germline V and J ends were trimmed by 3 bases and 3 bases, with 12 bases remaining between them. Per germline, CDR1 SGHAT and CDR2 FQNNGV. The chain's CDR3 is CASSFYLGSYEQYF. CDR3 sequence (DNA): TGTGCCAGCAGCTTTTACTTAGGGAGCTACGAGCAGTACTTC.

This rearrangement joins TRBV2 to TRBJ2-4, with a tentative D call TRBD2 (6 bases). The CDR3 is 15 residues long. The germline V gene encodes CDR1 SNHLY and CDR2 FYNNEI. Trimming cost V 1 base and J 6 bases, with 13 bases left between them. CDR3 sequence (DNA): TGTGCCAGCAGTGAAGGGGAGGTGGGCGGAAACATTCAGTACTTC. This encodes CASSEGEVGGNIQYF.

Turning to this clone: Other DNA sequences in this sample translate to the same CDR3. The V gene is TRBV11-2, the J gene TRBJ1-2, with unresolved D. The CDR3 runs 14 residues. Between the trimmed V and J ends, which lost 5 bases and 2 bases, there was a span of 12 bases. Germline values: CDR1 SGHAT, CDR2 FQNNGV. The CDR3 loop reads CASSPSTGNYGYTF. In DNA form, the CDR3 reads TGTGCCAGCAGCCCATCGACGGGGAACTATGGCTACACCTTC. Full variable domain (missing parts from reference TRBV11-2 and TRBJ1-2): EAGVAQSPRYKIIEKRQSVAFWCNPISGHATLYWYQQILGQGPKLLIQFQNNGVVDDSQLPKDRFSAERLKGVDSTLKIQPAKLEDSAVYLCASSPSTGNYGYTFGSGTRLTVV.